The 13 T cell receptor beta chains listed next were all sequenced from one sample in a study of T cell changes during pregnancy in multiple sclerosis. The assay was immunoSEQ multiplex PCR, and TCRdb's table has in-frame clones only and misses some. The sample includes 35,000 or so clones, about 92% of them seen just once. Sequencing used CD4+ T cells from peripheral blood mononuclear cells, obtained in the first trimester of pregnancy. These receptors all come from a female donor with multiple sclerosis, enrolled in a pregnancy study.

This clone was counted only a few times. The rearrangement links TRBV2 to TRBJ2-7; 10 nucleotides line up with TRBD1. J gave up 5 bases and V 6 bases, and 4 bases lay outside the gene matches. Germline CDR1 SNHLY, CDR2 FYNNEI. The CDR3 contains 13 residues. The CDR3 reads CASSGDRGNEQYF. As DNA, the CDR3 is TGTGCCAGCAGCGGGGACAGGGGCAACGAGCAGTACTTC.

This chain joins TRBV11-3 and TRBJ2-1, with TRBD1 matching over 8 bases. Per the germline V gene, CDR1 is SGHNT and CDR2 is YENEEA. The junction had 2 bases not matched to a gene; V was cut back by 3 bases and J by 10 bases. The CDR3 is 12 residues long. Written as DNA, the CDR3 is TGTGCCAGCAGCTTCGACAGGGGAGAGCAGTTCTTC. It specifies CASSFDRGEQFF.

This sequence joins TRBV9 and TRBJ2-1; TRBD1 agrees at 8 bases. The V segment lost 4 bases and the J segment 7 bases; nucleotides outside the gene matches: 10. The CDR3 spans 15 residues. Germline V gene lookup returns CDR1 SGDLS and CDR2 YYNGEE. The CDR3 region is CASSPGHTGGNEQFF. CDR3 coding DNA: TGTGCCAGCAGCCCCGGACACACAGGGGGGAATGAGCAGTTCTTC. Full variable domain (missing parts from reference TRBV9 and TRBJ2-1): DSGVTQTPKHLITATGQRVTLRCSPRSGDLSVYWYQQSLDQGLQFLIQYYNGEERAKGNILERFSAQQFPDLHSELNLSSLELGDSALYFCASSPGHTGGNEQFFGPGTRLTVL.

This clone was counted a single time. The V call is TRBV11-2, the J call TRBJ2-7; 7 nucleotides align to TRBD2. V trimming: 1 base; J trimming: 2 bases; junction bases outside the gene matches: 5. The CDR3 runs to 15 residues. Germline CDR1 SGHAT, CDR2 FQNNGV. CDR3 sequence (DNA): TGTGCCAGCAGCTTAGTGGGAGGGAGCACCTACGAGCAGTACTTC. Its translation is CASSLVGGSTYEQYF.

The genes are TRBV10-2 and TRBJ1-1, with a possible D match to TRBD1 (6 bases). The CDR3 runs to 14 residues. Germline CDR1 is WSHSY and CDR2 is SAAADI. Trimming stripped 7 bases from V and 1 base from J, with 13 bases between. The CDR3 DNA is TGCGCCAGCACGCAGGGGAGGGGGAACACTGAAGCTTTCTTT. Translating gives CASTQGRGNTEAFF.

V gene TRBV4-1 combines with J gene TRBJ1-1; no clear D. The germline CDR1 and CDR2 sequences are MGHRA and YSYEKL. V was shortened by 4 bases and J by 1 base, with 10 bases between the two germline ends. The CDR3 is 14 residues long. The chain's CDR3 is CASSPTDWNTEAFF. DNA for the CDR3: TGCGCCAGCAGCCCCACGGACTGGAACACTGAAGCTTTCTTT.

This clone came up once. This chain joins TRBV4-3 and TRBJ2-6, with D hard to call. The V gene lost 5 bases and the J gene lost 5 bases, with 16 bases spanning the gap. The germline V gene has CDR1 LGHNA and CDR2 YSLEER. The CDR3 has 16 amino acids. CDR3 coding DNA: TGCGCCAGCAGCTCAGCGTCACAAAGTCGGGCCAACGTCCTGACTTTC. Its protein is CASSSASQSRANVLTF.

V is TRBV12-5 and J is TRBJ2-2; D remains ambiguous. V dropped 4 bases and J dropped 7 bases, with 7 bases sitting between them. CDR1 and CDR2 (germline): LGHNT, FRNRAP. The CDR3 covers 12 residues. The CDR3 protein is CASGSASGELFF. CDR3 sequence (DNA): TGTGCTAGTGGTTCGGCTAGCGGGGAGCTGTTTTTT.

This clone was recorded once. This chain links TRBV7-2 with TRBJ2-7; 8 bases match TRBD1. The germline V gene encodes CDR1 SGHTA and CDR2 FQGNSA. The CDR3 has 15 residues. Germline trimming cut 5 bases from V and 3 bases from J; bases unmatched to any gene: 9. The CDR3 sequence is CASSAARDRHYEQYF. The CDR3 DNA sequence: TGTGCCAGCAGCGCAGCAAGGGACAGGCACTACGAGCAGTACTTC.

This clone was counted a single time. The V and J genes are TRBV7-9 and TRBJ2-6; D remains ambiguous. Germline assignment: CDR1 SEHNR and CDR2 FQNEAQ (reference sequence). The CDR3 consists of 16 residues. With 5 bases removed from V and 0 bases from J, the gap between germline ends came to 11 bases. The CDR3: CASSPQVSSGANVLTF. The CDR3 DNA sequence: TGTGCCAGCAGCCCCCAGGTGAGCTCTGGGGCCAACGTCCTGACTTTC.

V gene TRBV7-3 combines with J gene TRBJ1-1; D unclear. Trimming shortened V by 1 base and J by 0 bases, and 12 bases separated the two germline ends. This CDR3 contains 16 residues. Germline V CDR1 and CDR2: SGHTA, FQGTGA. CDR3 region: CASSLMGSLMNTEAFF. The CDR3 DNA is TGTGCCAGCAGCTTAATGGGCAGTCTCATGAACACTGAAGCTTTCTTT.

V gene TRBV5-4 combines with J gene TRBJ2-7, with 7 positions matching TRBD2. Trimming at V came to 4 bases and at J to 6 bases, leaving 13 bases not matched to a gene. The CDR3 is 15 residues long. Germline V gene data show CDR1 as SGHNT and CDR2 as YYREEE (reference sequence). The DNA of the CDR3 is TGTGCCAGCAGCCTTGTGGGGGGGTTATCAGGCGAGCAGTACTTC. It specifies CASSLVGGLSGEQYF. Complete variable domain (other parts from reference TRBV5-4 and TRBJ2-7): ETGVTQSPTHLIKTRGQQVTLRCSSQSGHNTVSWYQQALGQGPQFIFQYYREEENGRGNFPPRFSGLQFPNYSSELNVNALELDDSALYLCASSLVGGLSGEQYFGPGTRLTVT.

The chain carries TRBV25-1 and TRBJ1-5; no firm D call. The CDR3 is 15 residues long. Germline V CDR1 and CDR2: MGHDK, SYGVNS. The V end lost 1 base, the J end lost 0 bases, and 7 bases lay between the germline ends. In nucleotides, the CDR3 is TGTGCCAGCAGTGAATCGACTGTTAGCAATCAGCCCCAGCATTTT. It is translated as CASSESTVSNQPQHF.